Following are 4 T cell receptor beta chains from one sample sequenced in a study of cytomegalovirus exposure and HLA in healthy donors. Both 60 Vbeta primers and 13 Jbeta primers went into the PCR. The repertoire was sequenced with immunoSEQ multiplex PCR; TCRdb's copy has only in-frame clones and lacks some. The data contain approximately 110,000 clones, around 66% of them seen just once; the ten biggest clones take up roughly 8.3%. The sequenced material came from PBMCs. The source is a man aged 18 to 29 in good health and CMV-seropositive.

This clone turned up a few times. The chain recombines TRBV6-4 with TRBJ2-3, with 11 bases that match TRBD2. The length of the CDR3 is 15 residues. From germline, CDR1 is MRHNA and CDR2 SNTAGT. V was pared by 5 bases and J by 3 bases, with 4 bases of the junction left unmatched. CDR3 loop: CASSMTSGETDTQYF. As DNA, the CDR3 is TGTGCCAGCAGTATGACTAGCGGGGAAACAGATACGCAGTATTTT.

The gene calls are TRBV5-1 and TRBJ1-6, with 10 bases that match TRBD1. The germline CDR1 and CDR2 sequences are SGHRS and YFSETQ. Germline trimming cut 4 bases from V and 10 bases from J; bases unmatched to any gene: 8. The CDR3 runs to 15 residues. The CDR3 protein is CASSTSGTGDSPLHF. CDR3 bases: TGCGCCAGCAGCACCTCCGGGACAGGGGACTCACCCCTCCACTTT.

The V call is TRBV7-8, the J call TRBJ1-5; 12 bases are a match to TRBD1. The CDR3 sequence is 19 residues long. Per germline, CDR1 SGHVS and CDR2 FQNEAQ. The junction had 13 bases not matched to a gene; V was cut back by 5 bases and J by 2 bases. The CDR3 loop is CASSEGRGQGARGNQPQHF. CDR3 bases: TGTGCCAGCAGCGAAGGGCGGGGACAGGGGGCGAGGGGCAATCAGCCCCAGCATTTT.

The chain links TRBV19 to TRBJ1-1; no clear D. Germline CDR1 LNHDA, CDR2 SQIVND (reference sequence). The CDR3 sequence is 13 residues long. The V end was cut by 6 bases, the J end by 1 base, with 9 bases between. The CDR3 coding sequence is TGTGCCAGTAGGGAGATAGGGAACACTGAAGCTTTCTTT. It codes for CASREIGNTEAFF.